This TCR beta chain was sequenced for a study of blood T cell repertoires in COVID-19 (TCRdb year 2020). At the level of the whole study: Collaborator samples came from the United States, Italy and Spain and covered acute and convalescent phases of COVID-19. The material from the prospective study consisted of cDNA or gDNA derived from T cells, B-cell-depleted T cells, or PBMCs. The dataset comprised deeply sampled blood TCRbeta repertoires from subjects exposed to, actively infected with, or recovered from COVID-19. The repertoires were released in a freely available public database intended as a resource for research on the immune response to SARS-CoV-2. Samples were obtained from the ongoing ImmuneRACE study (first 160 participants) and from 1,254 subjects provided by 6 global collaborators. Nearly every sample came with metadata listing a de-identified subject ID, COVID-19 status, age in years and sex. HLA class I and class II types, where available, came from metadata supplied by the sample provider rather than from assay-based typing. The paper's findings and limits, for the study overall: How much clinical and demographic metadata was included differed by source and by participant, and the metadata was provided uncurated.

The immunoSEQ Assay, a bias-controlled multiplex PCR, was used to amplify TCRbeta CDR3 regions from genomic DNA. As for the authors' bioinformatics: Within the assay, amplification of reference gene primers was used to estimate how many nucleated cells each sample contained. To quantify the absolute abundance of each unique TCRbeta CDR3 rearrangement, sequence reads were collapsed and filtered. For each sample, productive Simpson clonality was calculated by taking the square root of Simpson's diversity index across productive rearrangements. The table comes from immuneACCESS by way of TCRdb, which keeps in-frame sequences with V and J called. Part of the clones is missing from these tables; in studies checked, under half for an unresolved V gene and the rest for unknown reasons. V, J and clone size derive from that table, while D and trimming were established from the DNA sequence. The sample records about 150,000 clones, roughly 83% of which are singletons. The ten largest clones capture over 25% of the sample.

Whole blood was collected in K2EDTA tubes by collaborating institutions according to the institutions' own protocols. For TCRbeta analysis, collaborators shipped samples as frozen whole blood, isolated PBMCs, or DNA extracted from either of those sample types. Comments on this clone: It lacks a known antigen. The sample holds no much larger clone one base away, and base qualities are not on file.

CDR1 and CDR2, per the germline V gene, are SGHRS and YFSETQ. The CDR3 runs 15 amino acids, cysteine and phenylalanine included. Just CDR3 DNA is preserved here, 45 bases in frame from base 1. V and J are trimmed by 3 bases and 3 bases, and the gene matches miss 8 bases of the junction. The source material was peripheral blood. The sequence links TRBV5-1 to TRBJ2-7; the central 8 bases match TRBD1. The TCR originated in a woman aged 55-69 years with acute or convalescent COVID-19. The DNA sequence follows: TGCGCCAGCAGCTCGGGAGACACAGGGGGCTACGAGCAGTACTTC. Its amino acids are CASSSGDTGGYEQYF.